The 25 T cell receptor beta chains presented below share a single source sample, sequenced in a study of blood T cells in healthy people across ages. Sample-barcoded 5' priming and a J-beta primer mix drove a second PCR of roughly 7 to 11 cycles. Each CDR3 protein gets one entry after TCRdb re-called the 5' RACE reads with MiXCR. The data show some 1.5 million distinct CDR3 sequences, less than 45% seen once. Sequencing was performed on blood. The receptors shown here come from a woman between 18 and 30 years old in good health.

The genes are TRBV12-3 or TRBV12-4 and TRBJ2-3; perhaps TRBD2 as D (5 bases). Trimming pared 6 bases from V and 0 bases from J, leaving 13 bases between. The CDR3 consists of 15 residues. CDR3 coding DNA: TGTGCCAGCAGCCTTTTTGGGGAGAGCACAGATACGCAGTATTTT. Protein sequence: CASSLFGESTDTQYF.

The rearrangement links TRBV20-1 to TRBJ2-1, with 11 bases identical to TRBD2. The CDR3 is 15 residues long. V shed 6 bases and J 4 bases; nucleotides not matched to a gene: 8. Germline CDR1 reads DFQATT; CDR2 reads SNEGSKA (reference sequence). DNA for the CDR3: TGCAGTGCATCGCCGGGACTAGCGGCTTACAATGAGCAGTTCTTC. This translates into CSASPGLAAYNEQFF.

The sample holds a few counts of this clonotype. The V gene is TRBV5-1, the J gene TRBJ2-7; possible D gene TRBD1, 5 bases. Germline-derived CDR1 and CDR2 are SGHRS and YFSETQ. V lost 2 bases and J 3 bases, leaving 12 bases between the germline ends. The CDR3 totals 14 residues. The CDR3 nucleotides read TGCGCCAGCAGCTTCTGGGGCACAGGCTACGAGCAGTACTTC. This translates into CASSFWGTGYEQYF.

The chain links TRBV5-1 to TRBJ1-2; 9 bases fit TRBD1. The CDR3 has 15 residues. CDR1 and CDR2 (germline): SGHRS, YFSETQ. The trim removed 4 bases at V and 3 bases at J, leaving 7 bases unmatched. CDR3 sequence reads: CASSRGGTGYYGYTF. In DNA, the CDR3 is TGCGCCAGCAGCCGAGGGGGGACAGGGTACTATGGCTACACCTTC.

This chain links TRBV2 with TRBJ1-1; TRBD1 agrees at 7 bases. CDR1 is SNHLY, CDR2 FYNNEI, per germline. V was pared by 3 bases and J by 5 bases, with 6 bases of the junction left unmatched. CDR3 length: 14 amino acids. CDR3 DNA: TGTGCCAGCAGTGAGACGACAGGGCGAACTGAAGCTTTCTTT. This sequence encodes CASSETTGRTEAFF.

This clonotype was seen a handful of times. CDR3 coding DNA: TGTGCCAGCAGCTTAGTTCCAGTCTACAATGAGCAGTTCTTC. This encodes CASSLVPVYNEQFF. This chain connects TRBV7-2 to TRBJ2-1; D remains ambiguous. V dropped 1 base and J dropped 3 bases, with 7 bases sitting between them. The germline CDR1 and CDR2 sequences are SGHTA and FQGNSA. The CDR3 runs 14 residues.

The rearrangement joins TRBV20-1 to TRBJ2-3; D remains unclear. The V gene's germline CDR1 is DFQATT and CDR2 SNEGSKA (reference sequence). This CDR3 has 12 amino acids. V lost 4 bases to trimming and J lost 3 bases, with 8 bases between them. CDR3 sequence (DNA): TGCAGTGCTATGATATGGACAGATACGCAGTATTTT. It codes for CSAMIWTDTQYF.

CDR3 sequence: CASSIGLHIYNEQFF. The CDR3, as DNA: TGCGCCAGCAGCATCGGGCTGCACATCTACAATGAGCAGTTCTTC. The V call is TRBV4-1, the J call TRBJ2-1; unclear D gene. V lost 5 bases and J lost 3, with 14 bases in between. The CDR3 has 15 residues. Germline CDR1 is MGHRA and CDR2 is YSYEKL.

This clonotype has more than one count but fewer than ten. As DNA, the CDR3 is TGCGCCAGCAGCCAGACTAGCGGAGCCGGGGAGCTGTTTTTT. It encodes CASSQTSGAGELFF. V gene TRBV4-1 combines with J gene TRBJ2-2, with 9 bases lining up with TRBD2. This CDR3 has 14 residues. Per the germline V gene, CDR1 is MGHRA and CDR2 is YSYEKL. Trimming at V came to 3 bases and at J to 6 bases, leaving 2 bases not matched to a gene.

J is TRBJ2-1 and V is TRBV9; 8 nucleotides align to TRBD1. The germline V gene has CDR1 SGDLS and CDR2 YYNGEE. CDR3 length equals 16 residues. The V and J ends lost 4 bases and 3 bases, in that order; junction bases with no gene match: 9. The CDR3 region has the DNA TGTGCCAGCAGCCGGACCGGGACAGGAAACTACAATGAGCAGTTCTTC. This encodes CASSRTGTGNYNEQFF. The full variable domain, in which reference TRBV9 and TRBJ2-1 provide the parts outside the CDR3, is DSGVTQTPKHLITATGQRVTLRCSPRSGDLSVYWYQQSLDQGLQFLIQYYNGEERAKGNILERFSAQQFPDLHSELNLSSLELGDSALYFCASSRTGTGNYNEQFFGPGTRLTVL.

The genes are TRBV28 and TRBJ2-7, with 15 bases fitting TRBD2. Trimming removed 7 bases from V and 2 bases from J; junction bases left unmatched: 6. CDR1 MDHEN and CDR2 SYDVKM come from the germline V gene. This CDR3 has 16 amino acids. In nucleotides, the CDR3 is TGTGCCAGCAAGGGACTAGCGGGAGGACTTCCCTACGAGCAGTACTTC. It is translated as CASKGLAGGLPYEQYF.

In this sample, this clonotype turned up a few times. The chain links TRBV27 to TRBJ1-2; a possible D gene is TRBD1 (5 bases). In germline, CDR1 is MNHEY, CDR2 SMNVEV (reference sequence). Trimming removed 4 bases at V and 5 bases at J, with 11 bases between. The CDR3 sequence is 13 residues long. This chain's CDR3 is CASSYTGRYGYTF. The CDR3, as DNA: TGTGCCAGCAGTTACACGGGGCGATATGGCTACACCTTC.

This chain uses TRBV18 with TRBJ2-4; D is perhaps TRBD1 (5 bases). Per the germline V gene, CDR1 is KGHSH and CDR2 is LQKENI. This CDR3 region has 16 residues. V gave up 4 bases and J gave up 0 bases, with 13 bases separating them. The CDR3 DNA is TGTGCCAGCTCACGAACAGGAGTTCTAGCCAAAAACATTCAGTACTTC. This translates into CASSRTGVLAKNIQYF.

A few counts support this clonotype. This chain links TRBV20-1 with TRBJ2-7, with 7 bases lining up with TRBD1. The CDR3 is 16 amino acids. The ends lost 6 bases at V and 2 bases at J; junction bases unmatched: 16. The germline V gene encodes CDR1 DFQATT and CDR2 SNEGSKA (reference sequence). The CDR3 sequence: CSAERPLTGVPYEQYF. DNA for the CDR3: TGCAGTGCGGAGCGGCCTCTAACAGGGGTACCCTACGAGCAGTACTTC.

The chain recombines TRBV12-3 or TRBV12-4 with TRBJ2-5; 10 bases align to TRBD2. This CDR3 contains 15 residues. After removal of 5 bases from V and 2 bases from J, the junction contained 5 bases not matched to a gene. The CDR3 DNA reads TGTGCCAGCAGTCTTAGCGGGGGGAAACAAGAGACCCAGTACTTC. It is translated as CASSLSGGKQETQYF.

The chain carries TRBV12-3 or TRBV12-4 and TRBJ2-1; 8 nucleotides agree with TRBD2. Germline trimming cut 5 bases from V and 8 bases from J; bases unmatched to any gene: 11. The CDR3 is 15 residues long. CDR3 sequence reads: CASSPPSSGTHEQFF. The CDR3 DNA sequence: TGTGCCAGCAGTCCCCCGAGTAGCGGGACTCATGAGCAGTTCTTC.

This clonotype showed up just a few times. V usage is TRBV11-2 and J usage is TRBJ2-5, with D perhaps given as TRBD1 or TRBD2 (5 bases each). The DNA end is a closer match to TRBJ2-7, so the J assignment may be wrong. Germline CDR1 reads SGHAT; CDR2 reads FQNNGV. This CDR3 spans 14 amino acids. Here the CDR3 DNA reads TGTGCCAGCAGCGCGAACCTGTGGGGGTCCGAGCAGTACTTC. Amino acids: CASSANLWGSEQYF.

Concerning this clonotype: Germline is not matched at one junction end, which may reflect a read error. The CDR3 here is CAGSLGSAPTYEQYF. Here the CDR3 DNA reads TGTGCCGGCAGCTTGGGCAGCGCGCCCACCTACGAGCAGTACTTC. The V and J genes are TRBV7-2 and TRBJ2-4; D remains ambiguous. The J call is doubtful: the DNA matches TRBJ2-7 better. Germline-derived CDR1 and CDR2 are SGHTA and FQGNSA. The CDR3 loop spans 15 amino acids.

V gene TRBV20-1 combines with J gene TRBJ2-5; 8 nucleotides line up with TRBD1. Germline assignment: CDR1 DFQATT and CDR2 SNEGSKA (reference sequence). CDR3 length: 14 amino acids. Trimming removed 0 bases from V and 4 bases from J; junction bases left unmatched: 4. CDR3 in amino acids: CSARDTTGVETQYF. The DNA of the CDR3 is TGCAGTGCTAGAGATACGACAGGGGTAGAGACCCAGTACTTC.

The chain links TRBV6-2 or TRBV6-3 to TRBJ2-3; the D call may be TRBD1 or TRBD2 (5 bases each). The CDR3 has 15 residues. The germline V and J ends were trimmed by 6 bases and 2 bases, with 15 bases remaining between them. Germline CDR1 and CDR2: MNHEY and SVGEGT. The CDR3 nucleotides read TGTGCCAGCAGCCCAAGGGGCGGGTTCACAGATACGCAGTATTTT. It encodes CASSPRGGFTDTQYF.

The rearrangement links TRBV3-1 to TRBJ2-1, with D hard to call. Trimming shortened V by 4 bases and J by 0 bases, and 10 bases separated the two germline ends. The germline CDR1 and CDR2 sequences are LGHDT and YNNKEL (reference sequence). The CDR3 is 15 amino acids. In DNA, the CDR3 is TGTGCCAGCAGCCCTACGATGAGCTCCTACAATGAGCAGTTCTTC. It translates to CASSPTMSSYNEQFF.

The rearrangement joins TRBV5-4 to TRBJ2-1; 10 bases are shared with TRBD1. The CDR3 consists of 15 residues. V shed 7 bases and J 7 bases; nucleotides not matched to a gene: 11. The germline gives CDR1 SGHNT, CDR2 YYREEE (reference sequence). CDR3 protein: CASRNGQGDRNEQFF. CDR3 coding DNA: TGTGCCAGCCGAAACGGACAGGGGGATCGAAATGAGCAGTTCTTC.

This chain connects TRBV13 to TRBJ1-1, with 9 bases aligning to TRBD1. Germline V gives CDR1 PRHDT, CDR2 FYEKMQ (reference sequence). The CDR3 has 15 amino acids. The trim removed 4 bases at V and 2 bases at J, leaving 5 bases unmatched. The CDR3 coding sequence is TGTGCCAGCAGCTGGGGACAGGGAATCAACACTGAAGCTTTCTTT. This translates into CASSWGQGINTEAFF.

V gene TRBV6-1 combines with J gene TRBJ1-1; possible D gene TRBD1, 5 bases. Germline CDR1 is MNHNS and CDR2 is SASEGT. V was shortened by 11 bases and J by 2 bases, with 15 bases between the two germline ends. The CDR3 spans 13 residues. The CDR3 sequence is CAGARGDNTEAFF. The CDR3 DNA is TGTGCCGGTGCTAGAGGGGACAACACTGAAGCTTTCTTT.

This rearrangement joins TRBV6-1 to TRBJ1-5, with 8 bases lining up with TRBD1. Germline CDR1 is MNHNS and CDR2 is SASEGT. This CDR3 region has 15 residues. Unmatched junction bases numbered 4, after V lost 1 base and J lost 5 bases. CDR3: CASSEGGTGYQPQHF. The CDR3 DNA sequence: TGTGCCAGCAGTGAAGGCGGGACAGGCTATCAGCCCCAGCATTTT.